In its sample, the clone carrying this T cell receptor beta chain was seen a few times. Its antigen is undetermined. TCRdb re-derived calls from the 5' RACE reads in MiXCR, one entry per CDR3 protein. The sample shows some 300,000 distinct CDR3 sequences, roughly 19% of them seen only once. The source of the sample is a study of T-cell memory formation after mild COVID-19. Overall study findings and caveats: Clones contracting across day 15 to 85 had a balanced CD4/CD8 profile; later expanding clones leaned CD4+. Whether day 37 second-wave clones are SARS-CoV-2-specific was not confirmed. Contracting CD8+ clones were enriched in EMRA, CD4+ mainly in CM and EM.

The V and J ends lost 3 bases and 10 bases, in that order; junction bases with no gene match: 10. CDR1 MGHDK and CDR2 SYGVNS come from the germline V gene. The CDR3 totals 15 residues. The chain recombines TRBV25-1 with TRBJ2-1; 9 bases are shared with TRBD1. The receptor comes from a man younger than 35 who had mild COVID-19 (a few samples of this study predate the infection). Cell type and time point are not known. Sequenced material: PBMCs or a T cell subset sorted from them (not recorded which). The CDR3 DNA is TGTGCCAGCAGTGATCCTGGACAGGGGCTCGGCGAGCAGTTCTTC. Translated, it gives CASSDPGQGLGEQFF.